This T cell receptor beta chain was documented in a study of CD8 T cells in ankylosing spondylitis. The CDR3 contains 15 residues. Germline V gene sequence: CDR1 SGDLS, CDR2 YYNGEE. With V trimmed by 1 base and J by 3 bases, 4 bases remained unmatched. This clonotype is labeled as medium-sized. Its antigen is as yet unknown. Using quantitative 5'-RACE with molecular barcodes, the authors made TCR beta libraries. TCRdb re-called the 5' RACE reads with MiXCR, one entry per CDR3 protein. The table records some 8,900 distinct CDR3 sequences, 3.9% of them present only once. Study findings and constraints: Clones tied to disease were said to be significantly enriched in matched ankylosing spondylitis synovial fluid.

This TCR came from a female donor with ankylosing spondylitis or in good health (not recorded which). Sequenced material: blood, either unsorted or a sorted T cell fraction (not recorded which). The V call is TRBV9, the J call TRBJ2-3; 8 bases align to TRBD1. CDR3 coding DNA: TGTGCCAGCAGCGTACAGGGGGCGAAGACAGATACGCAGTATTTT. Translation: CASSVQGAKTDTQYF.